One T cell receptor (beta chain) is described in this entry. Its target is not known. Splitting of CD4+ cells produced CD45RA+ naive and CD45RA-negative memory subsets. Trimming pared 8 bases from V and 6 bases from J, leaving 17 bases between. Germline assignment: CDR1 MDHEN and CDR2 SYDVKM. This CDR3 contains 14 residues. Authors' data handling: Filtering differed since immunoSEQ provided only junctions, with no quality scores. Clones were sequenced by immunoSEQ multiplex PCR, and TCRdb holds only the in-frame ones, with some missing. V, J and clone size were drawn from that table, and D and trimming were deduced from the DNA. The profile shows about a million clones, about 80% of them singletons. The sample originates from a study of shared clonotypes between healthy human individuals. Study results and limitations: At large depth, rarefaction still showed sorted-subset sequencing to be incomplete. Generally, estimated richness proved larger in naive subsets than it did in memory subsets.

This sequence joins TRBV28 and TRBJ1-5, with D possibly matching TRBD1 (5 bases). This clonotype originated in a man in his late teens or twenties in good health. Some clones in this sample may be carry-over from other donors' samples. The specimen sequenced was memory CD4+ T cells from PBMCs. Subset given: CD45RA-negative fraction. The CDR3, as DNA: TGTGCCAGCCGGGACTGGACTTTGGGTCAGCCCCAGCATTTT. Translated, it gives CASRDWTLGQPQHF.